This T cell receptor (beta chain) was identified during a study of T-cell reconstitution after alpha-beta-depleted transplantation in children. Broader study findings: Reported findings indicate that, about two months after transplant, alpha-beta T cells came from several hundred expanded clones, which were derived from non-depleted graft cells. When one year had passed after transplant, most T-cell counts and diversity came from newly produced T cells.

Per the germline V gene, CDR1 is MDHEN and CDR2 is SYDVKM. The CDR3 is 17 residues long. Unmatched junction bases numbered 7, after V lost 4 bases and J lost 3 bases. Molecular barcoding with unique molecular identifiers was used for the TCRbeta library. TCRdb re-called the PCR reads with MiXCR, one entry per CDR3 protein. This repertoire shows fewer than 450,000 distinct CDR3 sequences, roughly 15% found once; its top ten account for approximately 38%. Note on this clonotype: The antigen remains unidentified.

The chain is built from TRBV28 and TRBJ1-6; 9 bases map to TRBD1. Source: PBMCs, mostly from graft donor cells, taken 360 days after TCRalphabeta/CD19-depleted stem cell transplant. The TCR sequence derives from a male patient aged 2-15 years who had a stem cell transplant for acute lymphoblastic leukemia, so the T cells may come from the graft donor. CDR3 protein: CASSSSTGGFYNSPLHF. Written as DNA, the CDR3 is TGTGCCAGCAGTTCGTCGACAGGGGGGTTCTATAATTCACCCCTCCACTTT.